This TCR beta chain came from a study of shared clonotypes between healthy human individuals. Study in general: The people who gave samples were a couple of women and a few men aged 18 to 49. Study-wide points: Compared with clonotypes that all four donors shared, non-shared clonotypes had lower generation probabilities. The small donor group covered limited genetic and exposure diversity. Read depth was anticipated to influence clonotype sharing among donors.

Germline V gene lookup returns CDR1 SGHTA and CDR2 FQGNSA. Trimming cost V 5 bases and J 6 bases; bases outside gene matches: 6. The CDR3 is 13 amino acids. TCRdb's table, derived via immunoSEQ multiplex PCR, lists solely in-frame clones and lacks some. The sample includes 2 million to 2.5 million clones, nearly 97% of them seen just once. A remark on this clone: Its antigen is not known.

The specimen sequenced was naive CD4+ T cells sorted from blood. Sample subset: CD45RA+ positively selected. This clonotype was sampled from a man aged 18 to 29 in good health. The V gene is TRBV7-2, the J gene TRBJ1-2; 7 bases are shared with TRBD1. The DNA of the CDR3 is TGTGCCAGCAGCCCAGACAGGGTCAATGGCTACACCTTC. Its translation is CASSPDRVNGYTF.